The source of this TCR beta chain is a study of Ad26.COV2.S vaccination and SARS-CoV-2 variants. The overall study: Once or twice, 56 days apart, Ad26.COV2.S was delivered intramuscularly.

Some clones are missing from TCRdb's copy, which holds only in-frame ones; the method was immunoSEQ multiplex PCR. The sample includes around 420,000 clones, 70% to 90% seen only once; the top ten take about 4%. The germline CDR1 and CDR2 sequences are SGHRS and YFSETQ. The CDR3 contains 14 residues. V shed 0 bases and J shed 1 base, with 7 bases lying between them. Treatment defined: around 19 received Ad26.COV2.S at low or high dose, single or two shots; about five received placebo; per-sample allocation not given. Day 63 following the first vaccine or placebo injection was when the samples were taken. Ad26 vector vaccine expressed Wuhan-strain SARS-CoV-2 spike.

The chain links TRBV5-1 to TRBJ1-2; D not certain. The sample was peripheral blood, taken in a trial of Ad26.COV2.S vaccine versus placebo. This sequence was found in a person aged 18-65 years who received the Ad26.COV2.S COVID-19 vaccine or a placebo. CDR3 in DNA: TGCGCCAGCAGCTTGGCGGAAATTAACTATGGCTACACCTTC. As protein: CASSLAEINYGYTF.